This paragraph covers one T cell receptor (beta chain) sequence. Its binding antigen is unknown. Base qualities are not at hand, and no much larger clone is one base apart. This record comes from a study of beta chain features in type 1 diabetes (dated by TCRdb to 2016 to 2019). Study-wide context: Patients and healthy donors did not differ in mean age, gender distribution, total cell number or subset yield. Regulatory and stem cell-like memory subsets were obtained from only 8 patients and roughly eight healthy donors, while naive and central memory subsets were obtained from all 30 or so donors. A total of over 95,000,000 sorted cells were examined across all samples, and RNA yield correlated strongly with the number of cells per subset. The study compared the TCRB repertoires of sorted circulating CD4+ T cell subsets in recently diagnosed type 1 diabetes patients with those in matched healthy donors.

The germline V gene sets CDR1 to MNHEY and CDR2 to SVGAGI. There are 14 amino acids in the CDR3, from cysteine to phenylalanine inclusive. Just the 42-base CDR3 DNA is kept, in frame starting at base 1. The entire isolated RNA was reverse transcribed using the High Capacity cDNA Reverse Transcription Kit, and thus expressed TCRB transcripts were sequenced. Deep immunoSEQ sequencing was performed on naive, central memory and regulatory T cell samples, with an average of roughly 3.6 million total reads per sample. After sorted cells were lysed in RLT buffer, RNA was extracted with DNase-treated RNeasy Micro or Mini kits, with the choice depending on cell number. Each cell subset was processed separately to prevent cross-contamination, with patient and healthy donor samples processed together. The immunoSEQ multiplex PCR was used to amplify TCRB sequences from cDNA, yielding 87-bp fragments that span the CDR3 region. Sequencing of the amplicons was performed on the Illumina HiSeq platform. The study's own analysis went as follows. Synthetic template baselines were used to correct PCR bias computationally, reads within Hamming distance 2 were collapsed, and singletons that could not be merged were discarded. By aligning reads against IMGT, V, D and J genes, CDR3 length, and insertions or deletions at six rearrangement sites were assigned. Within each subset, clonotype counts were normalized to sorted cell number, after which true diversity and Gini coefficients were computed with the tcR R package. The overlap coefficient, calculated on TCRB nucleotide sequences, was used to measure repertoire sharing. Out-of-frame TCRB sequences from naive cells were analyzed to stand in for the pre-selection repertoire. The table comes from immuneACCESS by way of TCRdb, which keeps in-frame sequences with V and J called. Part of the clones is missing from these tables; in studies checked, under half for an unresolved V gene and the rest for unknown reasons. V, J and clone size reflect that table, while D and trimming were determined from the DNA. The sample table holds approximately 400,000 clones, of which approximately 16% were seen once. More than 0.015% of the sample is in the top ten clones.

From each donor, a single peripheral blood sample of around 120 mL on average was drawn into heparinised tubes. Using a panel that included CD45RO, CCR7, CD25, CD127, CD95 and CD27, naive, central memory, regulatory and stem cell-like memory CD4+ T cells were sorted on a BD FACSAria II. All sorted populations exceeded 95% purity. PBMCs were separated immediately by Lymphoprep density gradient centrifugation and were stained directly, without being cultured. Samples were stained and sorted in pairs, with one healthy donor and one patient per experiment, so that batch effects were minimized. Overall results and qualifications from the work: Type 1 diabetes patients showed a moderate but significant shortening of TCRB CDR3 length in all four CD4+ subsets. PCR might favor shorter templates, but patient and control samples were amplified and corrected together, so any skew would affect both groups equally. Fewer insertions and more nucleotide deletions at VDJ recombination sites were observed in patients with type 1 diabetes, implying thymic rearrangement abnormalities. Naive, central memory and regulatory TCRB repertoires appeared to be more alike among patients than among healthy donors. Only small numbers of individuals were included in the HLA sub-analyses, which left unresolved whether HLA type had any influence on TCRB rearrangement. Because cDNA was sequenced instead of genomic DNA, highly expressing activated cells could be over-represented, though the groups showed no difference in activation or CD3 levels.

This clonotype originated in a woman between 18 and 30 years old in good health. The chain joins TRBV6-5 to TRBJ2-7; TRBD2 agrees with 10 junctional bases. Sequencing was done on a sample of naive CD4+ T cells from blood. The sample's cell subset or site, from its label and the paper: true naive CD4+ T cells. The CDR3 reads CATTSGRADHEQYF. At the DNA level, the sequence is TGTGCAACAACCAGCGGGAGGGCCGACCACGAGCAGTACTTC.